This TCR beta chain originates from a study of T cells in localized non-small cell lung cancer. The method was immunoSEQ multiplex PCR; TCRdb's version includes in-frame clones alone and lacks a portion of them. The table has about 24,000 clones, about 80% seen once. Overall study findings and caveats: The appearance of a median approximately 57 of the top 100 tumor clones was seen in adjacent lung. Uninvolved adjacent lung showed the highest T cell clonality, exceeding tumor.

The CDR3 runs to 13 residues. V lost 5 bases, J lost 2 bases, and 7 bases lay in between. CDR1 SNHLY and CDR2 FYNNEI come from the germline V gene. As concerns this clone: Its antigen is still unknown.

The specimen was PBMCs, collected before any cancer treatment. This TCR was recovered from a man between 40 and 69 years old with stage II lung adenocarcinoma. J is TRBJ2-1 and V is TRBV2, with D perhaps TRBD2 (5 bases). The CDR3 loop is CASSRGAYNEQFF. CDR3 nucleotides: TGTGCCAGCAGTCGGGGAGCCTACAATGAGCAGTTCTTC.